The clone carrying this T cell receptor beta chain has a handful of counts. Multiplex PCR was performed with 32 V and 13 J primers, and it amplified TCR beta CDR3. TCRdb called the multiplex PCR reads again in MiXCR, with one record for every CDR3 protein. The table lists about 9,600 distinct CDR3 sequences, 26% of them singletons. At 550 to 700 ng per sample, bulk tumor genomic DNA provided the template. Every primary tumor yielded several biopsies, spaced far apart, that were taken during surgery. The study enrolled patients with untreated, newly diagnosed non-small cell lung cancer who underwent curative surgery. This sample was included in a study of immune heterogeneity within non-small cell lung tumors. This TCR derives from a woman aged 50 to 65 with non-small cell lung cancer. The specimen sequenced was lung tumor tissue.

CDR3 in amino acids: CASRVRQGAYSSRPQHF. The CDR3 nucleotides are TGTGCCAGCAGAGTGAGGCAGGGGGCCTATAGCAGTCGGCCCCAGCATTTT. The chain is built from TRBV28 and TRBJ1-5; TRBD1 aligns across 8 bases. This CDR3 contains 17 residues. Germline CDR1 reads MDHEN; CDR2 reads SYDVKM. V dropped 6 bases and J dropped 9; count of bases not matched to a gene: 19.